What follows are 7 T cell receptor beta chains derived from one specimen sequenced in a study of identifying expanded T cells in peripheral blood. Generated by immunoSEQ multiplex PCR, the TCRdb table keeps only in-frame clones and is missing some. The sample holds some 72,000 clones, roughly 90% seen once. Sequenced input: blood. The source of these receptors is a person aged 18 to 70 in good health.

This clone was observed once. V is TRBV19 and J is TRBJ1-2; D is undetermined. V was shortened by 4 bases and J by 6 bases, with 9 bases between the two germline ends. Germline CDR1 and CDR2: LNHDA and SQIVND (reference sequence). This CDR3 comprises 12 residues. DNA of the CDR3: TGTGCCAGTAGTACCGGAGGACATGGCTACACCTTC. This translates into CASSTGGHGYTF.

This clone is a singleton in its sample. This chain links TRBV2 with TRBJ1-1; D uncertain. CDR1 and CDR2 from the germline V gene are SNHLY and FYNNEI. The CDR3 is 13 residues long. V gave up 7 bases and J gave up 1 base, with 10 bases separating them. The CDR3 region is CASKEGPNTEAFF. In nucleotides, the CDR3 is TGTGCCAGCAAAGAAGGACCGAACACTGAAGCTTTCTTT.

The chain combines TRBV10-3 with TRBJ1-3; the D is unclear. The germline V and J ends were trimmed by 8 bases and 2 bases, with 10 bases remaining between them. The CDR3 has 13 residues. In germline, CDR1 is ENHRY, CDR2 SYGVKD. The CDR3 nucleotides are TGTGCCATCCGCCCCGCCCCTGGAAACACCATATATTTT. It is translated as CAIRPAPGNTIYF.

This clone was seen a single time. The J gene is TRBJ1-1, the V gene TRBV9; D is unclear. CDR3 length: 13 amino acids. Per germline, CDR1 SGDLS and CDR2 YYNGEE. V was clipped by 1 base and J by 3 bases, with 7 bases between them. The CDR3 coding sequence is TGTGCCAGCAGCGTATTATGGGACACTGAAGCTTTCTTT. Protein sequence: CASSVLWDTEAFF.

The chain couples TRBV27 to TRBJ1-2, with unresolved D. V lost 3 bases to trimming and J lost 5 bases, with 10 bases between them. In germline, CDR1 is MNHEY, CDR2 SMNVEV (reference sequence). The CDR3 extends over 13 amino acids. The CDR3 sequence: CASSLTGSYGYTF. CDR3 sequence (DNA): TGTGCCAGCAGTTTGACGGGCTCTTATGGCTACACCTTC.

The V and J genes are TRBV2 and TRBJ2-1; D may match TRBD1 or TRBD2 (5 bases each). This CDR3 is built from 12 residues. Trimming took 7 bases from V and 8 from J, leaving 12 bases between them. Germline V gene lookup returns CDR1 SNHLY and CDR2 FYNNEI. The CDR3 reads CASNARGDEQFF. The CDR3 bases are TGTGCCAGCAATGCCCGGGGCGATGAGCAGTTCTTC.

The V and J genes are TRBV28 and TRBJ2-7, with TRBD2 matching 11 bases. Germline lookup yields CDR1 MDHEN and CDR2 SYDVKM. The V and J ends lost 1 base and 1 base, in that order; junction bases with no gene match: 3. This CDR3 region has 16 residues. The CDR3 sequence: CASSLSWTSGSYEQYF. The CDR3 DNA reads TGTGCCAGCAGTTTATCATGGACTAGCGGGTCCTACGAGCAGTACTTC.